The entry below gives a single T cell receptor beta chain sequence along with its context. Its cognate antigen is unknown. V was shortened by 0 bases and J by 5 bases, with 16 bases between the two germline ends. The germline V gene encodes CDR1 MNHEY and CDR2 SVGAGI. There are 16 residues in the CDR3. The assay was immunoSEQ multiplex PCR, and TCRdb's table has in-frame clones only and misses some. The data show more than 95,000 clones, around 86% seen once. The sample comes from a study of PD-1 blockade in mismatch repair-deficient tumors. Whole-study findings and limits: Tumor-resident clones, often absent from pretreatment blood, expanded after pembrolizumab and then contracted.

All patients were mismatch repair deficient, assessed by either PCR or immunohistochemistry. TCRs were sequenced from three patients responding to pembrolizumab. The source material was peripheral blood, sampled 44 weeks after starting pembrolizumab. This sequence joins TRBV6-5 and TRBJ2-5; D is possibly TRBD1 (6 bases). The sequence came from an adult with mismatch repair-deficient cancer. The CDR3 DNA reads TGTGCCAGCAGTTACTCCCCTCTGAGGGGGAGTGAGACCCAGTACTTC. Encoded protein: CASSYSPLRGSETQYF.